The rows below give T cell receptor beta chains drawn from one sample of a study of blood T cell repertoires in COVID-19. The data were produced by immunoSEQ multiplex PCR, yet TCRdb's version contains in-frame clones alone and is incomplete. The sample lists 300,000 to 400,000 clones; about 87% were seen once. Sequencing used peripheral blood. The receptors shown here come from a human donor in a cohort sampled during active COVID-19. The CDR3 runs from the conserved cysteine through the conserved F or W. D genes are given only for firm matches. Size values are once, few and many counts, or a class for expanded clones, and some rows have none.

d_call: TRBD1; v_call: TRBV11-3; j_call: TRBJ2-5; clone_size: NA; cdr3_nt: TGTGCCAGCAGCTTAGGGGGACAGATCCAAGAGACCCAGTACTTC; cdr3_aa: CASSLGGQIQETQYF
d_call: NA; v_call: TRBV7-9; j_call: TRBJ1-1; clone_size: few; cdr3_nt: TGTGCCAGCAGCGACCCCTTCCTCCAACAGGGATCCACTGAAGCTTTCTTT; cdr3_aa: CASSDPFLQQGSTEAFF
d_call: TRBD2; v_call: TRBV5-1; j_call: TRBJ2-1; clone_size: NA; cdr3_nt: TGCGCCAGCAGCTTGGTCTTTAGCGGGACCATTTACAATGAGCAGTTCTTC; cdr3_aa: CASSLVFSGTIYNEQFF
d_call: TRBD2; v_call: TRBV29-1; j_call: TRBJ2-1; clone_size: NA; cdr3_nt: TGCAGCGTCGCACCGGGACTAGCGGGAGAAAATGAGCAGTTCTTC; cdr3_aa: CSVAPGLAGENEQFF
d_call: NA; v_call: TRBV27; j_call: TRBJ1-2; clone_size: NA; cdr3_nt: TGTGCCAGCAGTTTCCTCTTCGCAGACAGCCTAAACTATGGCTACACCTTC; cdr3_aa: CASSFLFADSLNYGYTF
d_call: NA; v_call: TRBV10-3; j_call: TRBJ2-7; clone_size: NA; cdr3_nt: TGTGCCATCACCGAGAATGGGGAGTGGAAGGAGCAGTACTTC; cdr3_aa: CAITENGEWKEQYF
d_call: NA; v_call: TRBV12-5; j_call: TRBJ1-2; clone_size: once; cdr3_nt: TGTGCTAGTGGTTTGGTACAGAGCCAGAGGGCCGGCTACACCTTC; cdr3_aa: CASGLVQSQRAGYTF
d_call: NA; v_call: TRBV5-1; j_call: TRBJ2-7; clone_size: NA; cdr3_nt: TGCGCCAGCAGCTTGGAAGGGACAAACTACGAGCAGTACTTC; cdr3_aa: CASSLEGTNYEQYF
d_call: TRBD2; v_call: TRBV20-1; j_call: TRBJ2-7; clone_size: NA; cdr3_nt: TGCAGTGCCAGTGAGGGACTAGGGCTTTCCTACGAGCAGTACTTC; cdr3_aa: CSASEGLGLSYEQYF
d_call: NA; v_call: TRBV19; j_call: TRBJ2-5; clone_size: NA; cdr3_nt: TGTGCCAGTAGTCCTACCAGACAGGTACAAGAGACCCAGTACTTC; cdr3_aa: CASSPTRQVQETQYF
d_call: TRBD1; v_call: TRBV27; j_call: TRBJ1-3; clone_size: NA; cdr3_nt: TGTGCCAGCAGCACTCAACAAACAGGGGCTGGAAACACCATATATTTT; cdr3_aa: CASSTQQTGAGNTIYF
d_call: TRBD2; v_call: TRBV7-2; j_call: TRBJ2-7; clone_size: once; cdr3_nt: TGTGCCAGCAGTCCTAGCGGGGGGGCCTACGAGCAGTACTTC; cdr3_aa: CASSPSGGAYEQYF
d_call: NA; v_call: TRBV5-8; j_call: TRBJ1-1; clone_size: NA; cdr3_nt: TGTGCCAACCAACCTTGGTTCCTCAAGGGAGGGAACACTGAAGCTTTCTTT; cdr3_aa: CANQPWFLKGGNTEAFF
d_call: NA; v_call: TRBV6-1; j_call: TRBJ1-1; clone_size: NA; cdr3_nt: TGTGCCAGCAGTGAAGGCAGGGCTAGGGCTTTCTTT; cdr3_aa: CASSEGRARAFF
d_call: NA; v_call: TRBV27; j_call: TRBJ1-1; clone_size: NA; cdr3_nt: TGTGCCAGCAGTTTACTACTGAACACTGAAGCTTTCTTT; cdr3_aa: CASSLLLNTEAFF
d_call: TRBD2; v_call: TRBV7-2; j_call: TRBJ2-3; clone_size: NA; cdr3_nt: TGTGCCAGCAGCTCCAGCGGGGGAACAGATACGCAGTATTTT; cdr3_aa: CASSSSGGTDTQYF
d_call: NA; v_call: TRBV20-1; j_call: TRBJ2-3; clone_size: NA; cdr3_nt: TGCAGTGCTAGTTACACCGCAGATACGCAGTATTTT; cdr3_aa: CSASYTADTQYF
d_call: TRBD1; v_call: TRBV2; j_call: TRBJ1-2; clone_size: NA; cdr3_nt: TGTGCCAGCAGTCCGCTGCCGGGACAGGCCTATGGCTACACCTTC; cdr3_aa: CASSPLPGQAYGYTF
d_call: NA; v_call: TRBV18; j_call: TRBJ2-3; clone_size: NA; cdr3_nt: TGTGCCAGCTCACCACCGCCCGGTAGCACAGATACGCAGTATTTT; cdr3_aa: CASSPPPGSTDTQYF
d_call: TRBD2; v_call: TRBV5-4; j_call: TRBJ2-5; clone_size: NA; cdr3_nt: TGTGCCAGCAGCATTAGCGGGGGCAACCAAGAGACCCAGTACTTC; cdr3_aa: CASSISGGNQETQYF
d_call: NA; v_call: TRBV19; j_call: TRBJ1-5; clone_size: NA; cdr3_nt: TGTGCCAGTAGTATAGACAGCCAACTATATAGCAATCAGCCCCAGCATTTT; cdr3_aa: CASSIDSQLYSNQPQHF
d_call: TRBD1; v_call: TRBV7-2; j_call: TRBJ2-2; clone_size: NA; cdr3_nt: TGTGCCGGCCGGGACAGGGAAGCCGGGGAGCTGTTTTTT; cdr3_aa: CAGRDREAGELFF
d_call: NA; v_call: TRBV12-5; j_call: TRBJ1-1; clone_size: NA; cdr3_nt: TGTGCTAGTGGTCACAAACTGACAGGAGTTAACACTGAAGCTTTCTTT; cdr3_aa: CASGHKLTGVNTEAFF
d_call: TRBD1; v_call: TRBV19; j_call: TRBJ2-6; clone_size: once; cdr3_nt: TGTGCCAGTAGTAACGACAGGGGAGGAGACGTCCTGACTTTC; cdr3_aa: CASSNDRGGDVLTF
d_call: TRBD1; v_call: TRBV19; j_call: TRBJ1-4; clone_size: NA; cdr3_nt: TGTGCCAGTATGGACAGGTCGTCTGAAAAACTGTTTTTT; cdr3_aa: CASMDRSSEKLFF
d_call: NA; v_call: TRBV7-9; j_call: TRBJ2-7; clone_size: NA; cdr3_nt: TGTGCCAGCAGCCTTGGGGAGTTCCAAAACTACGAGCAGTACTTC; cdr3_aa: CASSLGEFQNYEQYF
d_call: NA; v_call: TRBV5-1; j_call: TRBJ2-5; clone_size: NA; cdr3_nt: TGCGCCAGCGGCCGCTTTCGGGAAGAGACCCAGTACTTC; cdr3_aa: CASGRFREETQYF
d_call: NA; v_call: TRBV20-1; j_call: TRBJ2-4; clone_size: NA; cdr3_nt: TGCAGTGCTGGTGTCGAAAACATTCAGTACTTC; cdr3_aa: CSAGVENIQYF
d_call: TRBD1; v_call: TRBV19; j_call: TRBJ1-2; clone_size: NA; cdr3_nt: TGTGCCAGTAGTATCACACAGGGGTCCTATGGCTACACCTTC; cdr3_aa: CASSITQGSYGYTF
d_call: NA; v_call: TRBV29-1; j_call: TRBJ2-5; clone_size: NA; cdr3_nt: TGCAGCACACTAGAGGGTAGAGGAACCGAGACCCAGTACTTC; cdr3_aa: CSTLEGRGTETQYF
d_call: NA; v_call: TRBV4-1; j_call: TRBJ2-4; clone_size: NA; cdr3_nt: TGCGCCAGCAGCCAAGTTGCGGTGAGCATTCAGTACTTC; cdr3_aa: CASSQVAVSIQYF
d_call: TRBD1; v_call: TRBV2; j_call: TRBJ1-1; clone_size: NA; cdr3_nt: TGTGCCAGCACGGGACAGGGGGCCGGGGGCACTGAAGCTTTCTTT; cdr3_aa: CASTGQGAGGTEAFF